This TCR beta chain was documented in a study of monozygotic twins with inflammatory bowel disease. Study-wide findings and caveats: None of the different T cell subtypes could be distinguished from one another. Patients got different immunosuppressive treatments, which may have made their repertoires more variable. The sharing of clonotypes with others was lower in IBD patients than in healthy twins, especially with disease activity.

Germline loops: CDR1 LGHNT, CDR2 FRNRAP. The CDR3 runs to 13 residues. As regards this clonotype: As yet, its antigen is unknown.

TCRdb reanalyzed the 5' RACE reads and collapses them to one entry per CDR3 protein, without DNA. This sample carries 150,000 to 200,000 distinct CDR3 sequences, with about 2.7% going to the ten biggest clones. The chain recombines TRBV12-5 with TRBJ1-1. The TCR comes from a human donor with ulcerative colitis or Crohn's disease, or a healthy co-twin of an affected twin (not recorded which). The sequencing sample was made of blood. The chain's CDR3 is CASGGTEDTEAFF.